A selection of T cell receptor beta chains follows, all from one sample in a study of T cell repertoires in cytomegalovirus infection. TCRdb fed the reads into MiXCR, producing one record per CDR3 protein. The profile shows about 250,000 distinct CDR3 sequences, roughly 6.5% of them singletons. The source material was PBMCs. The receptor set was obtained from a human donor in good health (CMV status not recorded). Some clones in this sample may be carry-over from other donors' samples. Each CDR3 is given with its conserved first and last residue. D genes are given only for firm matches. Rows give clone size only sometimes, using once, few, many, or a class for an expanded clone.

j_call | v_call | clone_size | d_call | cdr3_nt | cdr3_aa
TRBJ2-1 | TRBV7-2 | many | NA | TGTGCCAGCACGGACGGAGGTACCGATGAGCAGTTCTTC | CASTDGGTDEQFF
TRBJ1-1 | TRBV29-1 | many | NA | TGCAGCGTTGGACATAACACTGAAGCTTTCTTT | CSVGHNTEAFF
TRBJ1-4 | TRBV20-1 | many | NA | TGCAGTGCTAGGTTTACAGGGTTGGGGGAAAAACTGTTTTTT | CSARFTGLGEKLFF
TRBJ1-1 | TRBV3-1 | NA | NA | TGTGCCAGCAGCCCCATCAGCGTCACTGAAGCTTTCTTT | CASSPISVTEAFF
TRBJ2-1 | TRBV20-1 | few | NA | TGCAGTGCTAGAAACCCGGGACACCACAATGAGCAGTTCTTC | CSARNPGHHNEQFF
TRBJ1-5 | TRBV6-1 | many | NA | TGTGCCAGCGGCTTCGGGGGCGCGGGGCAGCCCCAGCATTTT | CASGFGGAGQPQHF
TRBJ2-3 | TRBV2 | many | NA | TGTGCCAGCACCCAAGGGTGGACAGGCACAGATACGCAGTATTTT | CASTQGWTGTDTQYF
TRBJ2-2 | TRBV5-1 | many | NA | TGCGCCAGCAGCTTGCCGTCAGGGGCTGACACCGGGGAGCTGTTTTTT | CASSLPSGADTGELFF
TRBJ1-3 | TRBV23-1 | NA | NA | TGCGCCAGCACCCCCAATAGCATGGGACACAATTCCTCTGGAAACACCATATATTTT | CASTPNSMGHNSSGNTIYF
TRBJ2-1 | TRBV9 | NA | TRBD1 | TGTGCCAGCAGCCCTTGGACAGGGGGGACTTTTGAGCAGTTCTTC | CASSPWTGGTFEQFF
TRBJ1-5 | TRBV28 | many | TRBD1 | TGTGCCAGCAGTTTAGCGCAGGGGGCCAATCAGCCCCAGCATTTT | CASSLAQGANQPQHF
TRBJ2-2 | TRBV10-2 | many | NA | TGCGCCAGCAAAGGGCCCTTAGCCCCTACGAACACCGGGGAGCTGTTTTTT | CASKGPLAPTNTGELFF
TRBJ1-5 | TRBV6-2/TRBV6-3 | many | NA | TGTGCCAGCAGCCCCGTCGGTGGTTGGCAGCCCCAGCATTTT | CASSPVGGWQPQHF
TRBJ2-2 | TRBV6-1 | many | NA | TGTGCCAGCACCGCAACCCGGGACGCCGTTACGACCGGGGAGCTGTTTTTT | CASTATRDAVTTGELFF
TRBJ1-1 | TRBV6-2/TRBV6-3 | many | NA | TGTGCCAGCAGCTCGCGAGGGTCTGTGAAGGCTTTCTTT | CASSSRGSVKAFF
TRBJ1-5 | TRBV2 | NA | NA | TGTGCCAGCAGTCGGGGAACGTATAGCAATCAGCCCCAGCATTTT | CASSRGTYSNQPQHF
TRBJ2-7 | TRBV7-6 | many | TRBD1 | TGTGCCAGCAGCGTGAACAGGGGCGCGGAGCAGTACTTC | CASSVNRGAEQYF
TRBJ2-7 | TRBV6-5 | many | TRBD1 | TGTGCCAGCAGCGTCGGGACAGGGGGCCTCGAGCAGTACTTC | CASSVGTGGLEQYF
TRBJ2-7 | TRBV29-1 | NA | NA | TGCAGCGTTGGACCGGGACCTTTATACGAGCAGTACTTC | CSVGPGPLYEQYF
TRBJ1-3 | TRBV7-8 | many | NA | TGTGCCAGCAGCTTGAGGGAAGGGGTCCCTGGAAACACCATATATTTT | CASSLREGVPGNTIYF
TRBJ1-2 | TRBV7-2 | many | NA | TGTGCCAGCAGCTTAGGGGTGGGGTCCGGGGGCTACACCTTC | CASSLGVGSGGYTF
TRBJ1-1 | TRBV7-9 | many | NA | TGTGCCAGCAGCTTATACAGGGTCCCCACTGAAGCTTTCTTT | CASSLYRVPTEAFF
TRBJ2-3 | TRBV20-1 | few | TRBD1 | TGCAGTGCTTTACCCGGGACAGGGGAGGATACGCAGTATTTT | CSALPGTGEDTQYF
TRBJ1-5 | TRBV6-2/TRBV6-3 | many | NA | TGTGCCAGCAGCTCGAGGGTTCTGGGACCCCAGCATTTT | CASSSRVLGPQHF
TRBJ1-4 | TRBV7-2 | many | NA | TGTGCCAGCAGCCAACAAGGGGGGGGAACTAATGAAAAACTGTTTTTT | CASSQQGGGTNEKLFF
TRBJ2-5 | TRBV6-2/TRBV6-3 | many | TRBD1 | TGTGCCAGCCGACAGGGAAGGGGACAAGAGACCCAGTACTTC | CASRQGRGQETQYF
TRBJ2-7 | TRBV20-1 | many | NA | TGCAGTGCCCCCCTCGGGGGTCCCTACGAGCAGTACTTC | CSAPLGGPYEQYF
TRBJ1-5 | TRBV20-1 | many | NA | TGCAGTGCTAGGAGGGTGGGGGGGCGAAGCAATCAGCCCCAGCATTTT | CSARRVGGRSNQPQHF
TRBJ1-5 | TRBV7-2 | many | TRBD1 | TGTGCCAGCAGCGAGAGACAGGGGGCTTATGGTCAGCCCCAGCATTTT | CASSERQGAYGQPQHF
TRBJ1-2 | TRBV27 | many | NA | TGTGCCAGCAGATCCGCCCTCGGGTTCTATGGCTACACCTTC | CASRSALGFYGYTF
TRBJ1-2 | TRBV7-8 | many | NA | TGTGCCAGCAGCCCTGGGAGCGCGACTGGGGATGGCTACACCTTC | CASSPGSATGDGYTF
TRBJ1-2 | TRBV28 | many | NA | TGTGCCAGCAGTTTGACGGGAACTAACTATGGCTACACCTTC | CASSLTGTNYGYTF
TRBJ2-1 | TRBV2 | few | NA | TGTGCCAGCAGTGAAGCGCGTGTCTCTATCAATGAGCAGTTCTTC | CASSEARVSINEQFF
TRBJ2-7 | TRBV28 | many | NA | TGTGCCAGCAGTTTATGGGGCAGCTCATCCTACGAGCAGTACTTC | CASSLWGSSSYEQYF
TRBJ2-7 | TRBV7-2 | many | NA | TGTGCCAGCAGCTTCGTAAAGAGAGAGCAGTACTTC | CASSFVKREQYF
TRBJ1-3 | TRBV5-1 | NA | TRBD1 | TGCGCCAGCAGCGCCCGGGACAGGGGAAACACCATATATTTT | CASSARDRGNTIYF
TRBJ2-1 | TRBV5-5 | NA | NA | TGTGCCAGCAGCTTTTCAGGTAGCACTGAGCAGTTCTTC | CASSFSGSTEQFF
TRBJ2-7 | TRBV23-1 | many | NA | TGCGCCAGCCTTCATTACGAGCAGTACTTC | CASLHYEQYF
TRBJ1-6 | TRBV10-1 | NA | NA | TGCGCCAGCAGCGACAGTCGAAATTCACCCCTCCACTTT | CASSDSRNSPLHF
TRBJ2-3 | TRBV19 | many | TRBD1 | TGTGCCAGTAGAGACAGGGGGCGTACAGATACGCAGTATTTT | CASRDRGRTDTQYF
TRBJ2-7 | TRBV19 | many | NA | TGTGCCAGTAGCCGTCGGGACGAGCAGTACTTC | CASSRRDEQYF
TRBJ2-1 | TRBV7-2 | many | NA | TGTGCCAGCAGCCCACTAGGATTTAGAAATGAGCAGTTCTTC | CASSPLGFRNEQFF
TRBJ1-1 | TRBV20-1 | NA | NA | TGCAGTGCTAGGGCCGGGGCAGTAATGAACACTGAAGCTTTCTTT | CSARAGAVMNTEAFF
TRBJ1-1 | TRBV5-1 | NA | NA | TGCGCCAGCAGCTCCGCCATAGGGGTTACTAATACTGAAGCTTTCTTT | CASSSAIGVTNTEAFF
TRBJ1-1 | TRBV28 | many | NA | TGTGCCAGCAGTTTAAGGAGAAAAAAAGCTTTCTTT | CASSLRRKKAFF
TRBJ2-2 | TRBV7-9 | NA | NA | TGTGCCATCGGGGAGCTGTTTTTT | CAIGELFF
TRBJ1-6 | TRBV7-9 | many | NA | TGTGCCAGCAGCTTAGTTGGGCTAGGTTCACCCCTCCACTTT | CASSLVGLGSPLHF
TRBJ1-2 | TRBV6-6 | many | TRBD1 | TGTGCCAGCAGTCTTCAGGGGGCAGCCTATGGCTACACCTTC | CASSLQGAAYGYTF
TRBJ2-2 | TRBV11-2 | many | NA | TGTGCCAGCAGCTTAGATCTGGGGTACACCGGGGAGCTGTTTTTT | CASSLDLGYTGELFF
TRBJ1-3 | TRBV19 | many | NA | TGTGCCAGTAGTGACCGACGACGGACCAGCTCTGGAAACACCATATATTTT | CASSDRRRTSSGNTIYF
TRBJ1-1 | TRBV20-1 | many | TRBD1 | TGCAGTGCCCTAGACAGGGTTGAGGCTTTCTTT | CSALDRVEAFF
TRBJ1-1 | TRBV6-2/TRBV6-3 | many | NA | TGTGCCAGCAACAAACGAGACAGAATTATGAACACTGAAGCTTTCTTT | CASNKRDRIMNTEAFF
TRBJ1-5 | TRBV20-1 | many | NA | TGCAGTGCTAGAAACCCTGGTGGAAATCAGCCCCAGCATTTT | CSARNPGGNQPQHF
TRBJ1-2 | TRBV6-5 | many | NA | TGTGCCAGCAGTTACGGTCTTAACTATGGCTACACCTTC | CASSYGLNYGYTF
TRBJ1-5 | TRBV18 | many | NA | TGTGCCAGCTCACCATTTGGGCAGGAGGCTCAGCCCCAGCATTTT | CASSPFGQEAQPQHF
TRBJ1-2 | TRBV6-2/TRBV6-3 | many | TRBD1 | TGTGCCAGCAGTTACCAACCGGGACAGGGGAGCTACACCTTC | CASSYQPGQGSYTF
TRBJ1-5 | TRBV7-8 | many | NA | TGTGCCAGCAGCCGACCGGGAAATCAGCCCCAGCATTTT | CASSRPGNQPQHF
TRBJ2-5 | TRBV10-3 | NA | NA | TGTGCCATCAGTGAGTCGTCGCTCAGGCTAGAGACCCAGTACTTC | CAISESSLRLETQYF
TRBJ2-2 | TRBV6-5 | many | TRBD1 | TGTGCCAGCAGTAGAACGCGACAGGGGATCGGGGAGCTGTTTTTT | CASSRTRQGIGELFF